The present entry profiles one TCR beta chain with its context. Germline values: CDR1 LGHDT, CDR2 YNNKEL (reference sequence). The CDR3 extends over 19 amino acids. V was pared by 4 bases and J by 4 bases, with 16 bases of the junction left unmatched. This record comes from a study of blood T cell repertoires in COVID-19. Generated by immunoSEQ multiplex PCR, the TCRdb table keeps only in-frame clones and is missing some. This table holds hundreds of thousands of clones, around nine tenths found once. The sample was PBMCs or T cells enriched from blood (not recorded which). The sequence derives from a woman aged 18-29 years who had been exposed to COVID-19. The J gene is TRBJ2-5, the V gene TRBV3-1 (or the pseudogene TRBV3-2), with 12 bases fitting TRBD2. The CDR3 coding sequence is TGTGCCAGCAGCCGAAGACCACCTCTAGCGGGAGGGCCCGGAGAGACCCAGTACTTC. Translating it yields CASSRRPPLAGGPGETQYF.